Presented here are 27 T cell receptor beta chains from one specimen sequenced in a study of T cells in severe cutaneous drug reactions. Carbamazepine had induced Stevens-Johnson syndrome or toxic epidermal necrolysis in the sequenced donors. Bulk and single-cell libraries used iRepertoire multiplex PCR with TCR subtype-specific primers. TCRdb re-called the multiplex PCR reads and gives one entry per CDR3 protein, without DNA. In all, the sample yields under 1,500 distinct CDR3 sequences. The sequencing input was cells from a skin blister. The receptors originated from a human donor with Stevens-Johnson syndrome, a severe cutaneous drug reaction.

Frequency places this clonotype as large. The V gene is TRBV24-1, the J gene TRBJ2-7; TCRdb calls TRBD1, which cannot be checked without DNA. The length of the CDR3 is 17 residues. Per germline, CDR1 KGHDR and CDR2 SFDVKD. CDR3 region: CATSDRPKGGTVWEQYF.

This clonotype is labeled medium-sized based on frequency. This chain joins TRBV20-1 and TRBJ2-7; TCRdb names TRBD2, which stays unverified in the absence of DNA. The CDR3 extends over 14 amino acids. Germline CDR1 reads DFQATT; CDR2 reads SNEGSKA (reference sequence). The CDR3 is CSALSGTSAYEQYF.

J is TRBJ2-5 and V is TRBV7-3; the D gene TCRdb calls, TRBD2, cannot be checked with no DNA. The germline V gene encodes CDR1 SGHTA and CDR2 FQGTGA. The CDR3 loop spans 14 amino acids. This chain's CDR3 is CASSLTGGSETQYF.

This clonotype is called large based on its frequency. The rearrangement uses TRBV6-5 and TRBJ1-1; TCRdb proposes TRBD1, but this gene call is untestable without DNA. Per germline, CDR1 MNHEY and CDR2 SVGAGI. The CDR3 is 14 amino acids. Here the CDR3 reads CASSYSRGGTEAFF.

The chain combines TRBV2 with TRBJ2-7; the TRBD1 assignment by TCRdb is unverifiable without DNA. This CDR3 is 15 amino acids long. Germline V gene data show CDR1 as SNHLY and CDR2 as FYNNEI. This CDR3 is CASSDGTGSSYEQYF.

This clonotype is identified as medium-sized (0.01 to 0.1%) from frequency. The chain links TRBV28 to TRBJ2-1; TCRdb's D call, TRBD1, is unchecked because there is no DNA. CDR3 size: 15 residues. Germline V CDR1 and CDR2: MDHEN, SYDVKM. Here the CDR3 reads CASSFPYRERETQFF. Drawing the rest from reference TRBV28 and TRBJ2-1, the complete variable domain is DVKVTQSSRYLVKRTGEKVFLECVQDMDHENMFWYRQDPGLGLRLIYFSYDVKMKEKGDIPEGYSVSREKKERFSLILESASTNQTSMYLCASSFPYRERETQFFGPGTRLTVL.

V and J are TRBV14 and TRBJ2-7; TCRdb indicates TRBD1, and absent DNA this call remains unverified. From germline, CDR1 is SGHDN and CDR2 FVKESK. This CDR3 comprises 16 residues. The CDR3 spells CASSQDPRQLTDEQYF.

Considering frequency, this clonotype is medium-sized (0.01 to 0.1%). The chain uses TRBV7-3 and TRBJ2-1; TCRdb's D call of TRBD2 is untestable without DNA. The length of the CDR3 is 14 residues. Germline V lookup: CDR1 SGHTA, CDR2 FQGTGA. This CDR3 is CASSRSGSQDEQFF. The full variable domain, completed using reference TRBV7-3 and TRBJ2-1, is GAGVSQTPSNKVTEKGKYVELRCDPISGHTALYWYRQSLGQGPEFLIYFQGTGAADDSGLPNDRFFAVRPEGSVSTLKIQRTERGDSAVYLCASSRSGSQDEQFFGPGTRLTVL.

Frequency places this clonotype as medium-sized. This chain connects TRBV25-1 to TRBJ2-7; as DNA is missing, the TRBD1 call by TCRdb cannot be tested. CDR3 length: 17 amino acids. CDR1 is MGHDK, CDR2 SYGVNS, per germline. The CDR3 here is CASTRTRGSGRVAEQYF.

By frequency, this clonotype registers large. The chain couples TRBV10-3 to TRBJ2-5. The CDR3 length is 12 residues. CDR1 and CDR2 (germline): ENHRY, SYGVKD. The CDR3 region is CATGSAKETQYF.

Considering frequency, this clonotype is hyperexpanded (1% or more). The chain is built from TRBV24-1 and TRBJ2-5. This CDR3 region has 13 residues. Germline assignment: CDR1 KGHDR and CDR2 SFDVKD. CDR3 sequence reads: CATSGPNQETQYF.

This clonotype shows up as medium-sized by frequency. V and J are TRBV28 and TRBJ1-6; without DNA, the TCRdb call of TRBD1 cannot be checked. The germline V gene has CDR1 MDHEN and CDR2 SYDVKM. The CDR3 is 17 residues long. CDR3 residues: CASSLSSWAVRSSPLHF.

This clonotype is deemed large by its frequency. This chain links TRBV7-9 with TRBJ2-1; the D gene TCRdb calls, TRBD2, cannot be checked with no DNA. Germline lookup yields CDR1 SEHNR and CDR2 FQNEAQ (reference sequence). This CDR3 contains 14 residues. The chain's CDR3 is CASSLSTSGNEQFF. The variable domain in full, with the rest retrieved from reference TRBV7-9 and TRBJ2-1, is DTGVSQNPRHKITKRGQNVTFRCDPISEHNRLYWYRQTLGQGPEFLTYFQNEAQLEKSRLLSDRFSAERPKGSFSTLEIQRTEQGDSAMYLCASSLSTSGNEQFFGPGTRLTVL.

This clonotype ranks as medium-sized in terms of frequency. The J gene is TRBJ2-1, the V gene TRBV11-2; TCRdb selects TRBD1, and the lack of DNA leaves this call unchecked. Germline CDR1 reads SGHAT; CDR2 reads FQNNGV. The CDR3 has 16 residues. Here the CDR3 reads CASSPGDRGPGETQFF.

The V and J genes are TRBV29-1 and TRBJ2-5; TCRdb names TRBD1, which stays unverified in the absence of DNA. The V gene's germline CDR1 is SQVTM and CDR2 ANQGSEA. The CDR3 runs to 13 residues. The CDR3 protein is CSVVQGLGETQYF.

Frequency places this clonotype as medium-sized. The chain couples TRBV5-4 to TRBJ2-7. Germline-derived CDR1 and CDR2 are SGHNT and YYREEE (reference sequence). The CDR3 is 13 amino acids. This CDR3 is CASSLGSSYEQYF.

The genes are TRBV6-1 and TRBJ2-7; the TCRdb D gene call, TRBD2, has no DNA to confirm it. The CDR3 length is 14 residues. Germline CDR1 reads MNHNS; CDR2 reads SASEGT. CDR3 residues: CASSRLAGQYEQYF.

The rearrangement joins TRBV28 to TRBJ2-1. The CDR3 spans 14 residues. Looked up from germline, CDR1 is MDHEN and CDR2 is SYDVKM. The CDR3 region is CASSDGISYNEQFF.

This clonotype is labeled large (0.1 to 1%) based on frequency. The CDR3 protein is CASSVGEGAQPQHF. The chain links TRBV9 to TRBJ1-5; TCRdb gives TRBD1 as the D gene, but with no DNA this cannot be confirmed. Germline CDR1 reads SGDLS; CDR2 reads YYNGEE. The CDR3 length is 14 residues.

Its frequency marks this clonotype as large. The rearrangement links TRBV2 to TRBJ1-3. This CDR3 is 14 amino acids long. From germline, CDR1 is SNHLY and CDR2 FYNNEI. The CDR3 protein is CASSERVFGNTIYF.

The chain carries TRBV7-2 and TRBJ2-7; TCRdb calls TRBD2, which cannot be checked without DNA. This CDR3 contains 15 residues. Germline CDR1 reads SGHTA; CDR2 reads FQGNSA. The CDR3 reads CASSFGTSGAYEQYF. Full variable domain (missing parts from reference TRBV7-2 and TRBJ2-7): GAGVSQSPSNKVTEKGKDVELRCDPISGHTALYWYRQSLGQGLEFLIYFQGNSAPDKSGLPSDRFSAERTGGSVSTLTIQRTQQEDSAVYLCASSFGTSGAYEQYFGPGTRLTVT.

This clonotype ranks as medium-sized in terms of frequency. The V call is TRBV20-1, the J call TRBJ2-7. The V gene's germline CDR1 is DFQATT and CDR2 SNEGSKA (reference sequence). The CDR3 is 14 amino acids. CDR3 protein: CSARDSRNSYEQYF.

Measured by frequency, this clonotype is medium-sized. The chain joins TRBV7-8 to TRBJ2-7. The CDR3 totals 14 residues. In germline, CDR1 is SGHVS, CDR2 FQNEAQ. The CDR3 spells CASSLVTRAHEQYF.

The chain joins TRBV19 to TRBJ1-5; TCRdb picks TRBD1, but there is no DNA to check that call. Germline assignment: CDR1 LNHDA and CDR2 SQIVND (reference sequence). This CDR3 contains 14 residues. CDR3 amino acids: CASSGVGGGQPQHF. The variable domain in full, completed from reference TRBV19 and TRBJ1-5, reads DGGITQSPKYLFRKEGQNVTLSCEQNLNHDAMYWYRQDPGQGLRLIYYSQIVNDFQKGDIAEGYSVSREKKESFPLTVTSAQKNPTAFYLCASSGVGGGQPQHFGDGTRLSIL.

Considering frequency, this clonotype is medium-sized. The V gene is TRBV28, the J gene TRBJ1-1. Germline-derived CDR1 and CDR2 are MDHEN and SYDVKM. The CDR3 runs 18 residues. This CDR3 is CASSFAADFKPMNTEAFF.

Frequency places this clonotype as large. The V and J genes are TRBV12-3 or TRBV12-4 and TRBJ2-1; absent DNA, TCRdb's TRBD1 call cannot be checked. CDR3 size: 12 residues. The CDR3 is CASSRTRSEQFF.

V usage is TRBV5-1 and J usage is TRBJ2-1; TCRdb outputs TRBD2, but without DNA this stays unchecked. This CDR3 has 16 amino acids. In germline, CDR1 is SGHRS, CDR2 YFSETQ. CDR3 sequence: CASSLAGGTNPNEQFF.